This passage covers 21 T cell receptor beta chains from one sample sequenced in a study of T cells in women clearing cervical HPV infection. Method: immunoSEQ multiplex PCR; TCRdb's copy keeps in-frame clones and lacks some. This repertoire comprises tens of thousands of clones; its ten largest clones make up around 6.5%. Sequencing input: blood buffy coat. Receptors were obtained from a woman aged 18 to 75 with a cervical HPV16 infection that either progressed to CIN3+ or cleared (not recorded which).

A remark on this clone: The read falls 3 residues short of the CDR3 end, and the missing part is taken from the germline J gene. The chain has TRBV18 and TRBJ1-1; 7 nucleotides match TRBD1. V shed 1 base and J 5 bases; nucleotides not matched to a gene: 4. Per germline, CDR1 KGHSH and CDR2 LQKENI. This CDR3 region has 14 residues. CDR3 bases read: TGTGCCAGCTCACCACTTACAGGGGAAACTGAA. Translation gives CASSPLTGETE. The entire CDR3 reads CASSPLTGETEAFF.

Note on this clone: The CDR3 end lies 3 residues beyond the end of the read and is filled in from the germline J gene. This chain connects TRBV29-1 to TRBJ2-7; 13 nucleotides match TRBD2. V shed 4 bases, J shed 2 bases, and the junction held 2 bases outside the gene matches. From germline, CDR1 is SQVTM and CDR2 ANQGSEA. The CDR3 is made up of 14 amino acids. CDR3 in amino acids: CSVGLAGGTYEQYF. CDR3 bases read: TGCAGCGTTGGACTAGCGGGGGGAACCTACGAG.

With respect to this clone: The sequence runs out 3 residues before the end of the CDR3; the remainder is reconstructed from the germline J gene. The chain has TRBV11-2 and TRBJ1-2; 12 nucleotides agree with TRBD1. Germline V gene lookup returns CDR1 SGHAT and CDR2 FQNNGV. The CDR3 is 15 amino acids. The CDR3 here is CASSEGGQGARGYTF. The DNA read from the CDR3 is TGTGCCAGCAGCGAGGGGGGACAGGGGGCGAGGGGC.

Worth noting for this clone: The CDR3 is cut off 3 residues early in the read; its end comes from the germline J gene. The chain links TRBV4-1 to TRBJ2-1; no clear D gene. Trimming took off 4 bases at V and 2 bases at J, with 12 bases between the two ends. The length of the CDR3 is 15 residues. From germline, CDR1 is MGHRA and CDR2 YSYEKL. The sequenced part of the CDR3 DNA is TGCGCCAGCAGCCTCCTAGGTCAGACCTACAATGAG. Translating it yields CASSLLGQTYNE. The CDR3 in full is CASSLLGQTYNEQFF.

Of note for this clone: The read is 3 residues too short to cover the CDR3 end, so that end is filled in from the germline J gene. This chain joins TRBV7-9 and TRBJ2-7; weak D call: TRBD1 (5 bases). The V gene lost 5 bases and the J gene lost 3 bases, with 17 bases spanning the gap. There are 15 residues in the CDR3. Germline CDR1 SEHNR, CDR2 FQNEAQ (reference sequence). This CDR3 reads CASSASLGRVYEQYF. The sequenced part of the CDR3 DNA is TGTGCCAGCAGCGCCTCGTTGGGCAGGGTCTACGAG.

About this clone itself: From the germline J gene comes the end of the CDR3, since the read stops 3 residues before it. The V gene is TRBV11-2, the J gene TRBJ1-1; possibly TRBD1 for D (6 bases). Germline V lookup: CDR1 SGHAT, CDR2 FQNNGV. This CDR3 comprises 14 residues. CDR3 bases read: TGTGCCAGCAGCCCTTCAACCCAGGGGTGGCTA. Amino acids: CASSPSTQGWL. The entire CDR3 sequence reads CASSPSTQGWLAFF.

Remarks on this clone: The read comes to an end 3 residues before the CDR3 does, leaving the germline J gene to fill in the end. Other DNA sequences in the same sample also yield this CDR3. The chain has TRBV7-2 and TRBJ1-3; D remains unclear. The germline CDR1 and CDR2 sequences are SGHTA and FQGNSA. The CDR3 is 13 amino acids. Here the CDR3 reads CASSLNRLAGIYF. Partial CDR3 DNA: TGTGCCAGCAGCCTTAACAGACTAGCGGGT.

On this clone: The read stops 3 residues short of the end of the CDR3; the missing end is completed from the germline J gene. The chain has TRBV2 and TRBJ2-5; tentatively, D is TRBD2 (7 bases). CDR3 size: 15 residues. The V end was cut by 9 bases, the J end by 2 bases, with 19 bases between. Per germline, CDR1 SNHLY and CDR2 FYNNEI. The chain's CDR3 is CARGGVRGPQETQYF. The sequenced CDR3 bases are TGTGCCAGAGGGGGGGTTCGGGGACCTCAAGAGACC.

Of note for this clone: The read gets to within 3 residues of the CDR3 end, and the germline J gene fills in the rest. This chain uses TRBV10-3 with TRBJ2-7, with D hard to call. Looked up from germline, CDR1 is ENHRY and CDR2 is SYGVKD. The CDR3 totals 12 residues. V lost 2 bases and J 3 bases, leaving 5 bases between the germline ends. The sequenced part of the CDR3 DNA is TGTGCCATCAGTGAGCTCAGCTACGAG. Its translation is CAISELSYE. The whole CDR3 is CAISELSYEQYF.

Points on this clone: Coverage ceases 3 residues before the CDR3 finishes, and the germline J gene fills in the end. This chain connects TRBV10-3 to TRBJ2-3; TRBD1 aligns across 10 bases. The CDR3 is 17 residues long. Germline V gene data show CDR1 as ENHRY and CDR2 as SYGVKD. The V gene end was trimmed by 4 bases and the J gene end by 3 bases; junction bases not matched to a gene: 10. The CDR3 bases that were read are TGTGCCATCAGTGGGGGCCCCGGGACAGGGGAGACAGATACG. Residues: CAISGGPGTGETDT. The complete CDR3 protein is CAISGGPGTGETDTQYF.

CDR3 sequence: CASSLGTSGYQETQYF. CDR3 bases read: TGTGCCAGCAGCCTAGGGACTAGCGGATACCAAGAGACC. J is TRBJ2-5 and V is TRBV7-3; TRBD2 aligns across 11 bases. The read halts 3 residues ahead of the CDR3 end, with the missing end drawn from the germline J gene. The CDR3 is made up of 16 amino acids. Per the germline V gene, CDR1 is SGHTA and CDR2 is FQGTGA. V gave up 5 bases and J gave up 0 bases; unmatched junction bases: 5.

With regard to this clone: Sequencing ends 3 residues short of the CDR3 end; the germline J gene provides the rest. This chain joins TRBV7-9 and TRBJ2-3; the D gene could be TRBD1 or TRBD2 (5 bases each). The CDR3 spans 14 residues. Germline V gene lookup returns CDR1 SEHNR and CDR2 FQNEAQ (reference sequence). Partial CDR3 DNA: TGTGCCAGCAGCTTAGCGGATAGCAGGGAGACG. Its translation: CASSLADSRET. The entire CDR3 protein reads CASSLADSRETQYF.

Of note for this clone: The read terminates 3 residues before the CDR3 end, so the remaining end is supplied by the germline J gene. This chain uses TRBV19 with TRBJ2-3; 8 bases align to TRBD2. V shed 6 bases, J shed 1 base, and the junction held 3 bases outside the gene matches. This CDR3 comprises 14 residues. CDR1 is LNHDA and CDR2 is SQIVND in the germline V gene (reference sequence). The CDR3 protein is CASRRSGGTDTQYF. CDR3 DNA, as far as it was read: TGTGCCAGTAGACGTAGCGGGGGCACAGATACG.

A note on this clone: The CDR3 extends 3 residues past the end of the read, so its final part is completed from the germline J gene. V and J are TRBV30 and TRBJ2-7; 8 nucleotides line up with TRBD1. In germline, CDR1 is GTSNPN, CDR2 SVGIG (reference sequence). The ends lost 3 bases at V and 2 bases at J; junction bases unmatched: 9. The CDR3 extends over 15 amino acids. Partial CDR3 DNA: TGTGCCTGGAGCCCGACGGTACAGGGGGCCTACGAG. It codes for CAWSPTVQGAYE. The complete CDR3 reads CAWSPTVQGAYEQYF. Full variable domain (rest looked up from reference TRBV30 and TRBJ2-7): SQTIHQWPATLVQPVGSPLSLECTVEGTSNPNLYWYRQAAGRGLQLLFYSVGIGQISSEVPQNLSASRPQDRQFILSSKKLLLSDSGFYLCAWSPTVQGAYEQYFGPGTRLTVT.

Comment on this clone: The read gets to within 3 residues of the CDR3 end, and the germline J gene fills in the rest. The chain combines TRBV5-4 with TRBJ2-1; D gene uncertain. This CDR3 has 15 residues. Germline V gene lookup returns CDR1 SGHNT and CDR2 YYREEE (reference sequence). Deletions cut 3 bases from V and 5 bases from J, with 15 bases between. CDR3 sequence: CASSSRVHMNNEQFF. The CDR3 DNA, read in part, is TGTGCCAGCAGCTCACGGGTACATATGAACAATGAG. Supplemented by reference TRBV5-4 and TRBJ2-1, the full variable domain reads ETGVTQSPTHLIKTRGQQVTLRCSSQSGHNTVSWYQQALGQGPQFIFQYYREEENGRGNFPPRFSGLQFPNYSSELNVNALELDDSALYLCASSSRVHMNNEQFFGPGTRLTVL.

As regards this clone: The read stops 3 residues short of the end of the CDR3; the missing end is completed from the germline J gene. This rearrangement joins TRBV7-9 to TRBJ1-2; D is uncertain. CDR3 size: 12 residues. The V gene's germline CDR1 is SEHNR and CDR2 FQNEAQ (reference sequence). The covered CDR3 bases are TGTGCCAGCAACGGGAGAGCGGGTGAC. It codes for CASNGRAGD. The full CDR3 sequence reads CASNGRAGDYTF.

On this clone: The read falls 3 residues short of the CDR3 end, and the missing part is taken from the germline J gene. The gene calls are TRBV2 and TRBJ2-1; TRBD1 is a possible D gene (5 bases). This CDR3 spans 16 amino acids. Germline V lookup: CDR1 SNHLY, CDR2 FYNNEI. The germline V and J ends were trimmed by 2 bases and 8 bases, with 19 bases remaining between them. The CDR3 sequence is CASSESPATDLDEQFF. The DNA read from the CDR3 is TGTGCCAGCAGTGAATCTCCGGCGACAGATCTTGATGAG. Drawing the rest from reference TRBV2 and TRBJ2-1, the complete variable domain is EPEVTQTPSHQVTQMGQEVILRCVPISNHLYFYWYRQILGQKVEFLVSFYNNEISEKSEIFDDQFSVERPDGSNFTLKIRSTKLEDSAMYFCASSESPATDLDEQFFGPGTRLTVL.

With regard to this clone: The sequenced fragment ends 3 residues before the CDR3 boundary, so the rest is inferred from the germline J gene. The V call is TRBV4-1, the J call TRBJ2-5; perhaps TRBD2 as D (5 bases). Trimming left V 6 bases short and J 3 bases short, with 17 bases between. Germline lookup yields CDR1 MGHRA and CDR2 YSYEKL. The CDR3 consists of 15 residues. The CDR3 sequence: CASSPTPGREETQYF. The CDR3 DNA, read in part, is TGCGCCAGCAGTCCAACTCCGGGGAGAGAAGAGACC.

Concerning this clone itself: The CDR3 is cut off 3 residues early in the read; its end comes from the germline J gene. The chain recombines TRBV19 with TRBJ2-5; D possibly corresponds to TRBD1 (6 bases). The CDR3 extends over 15 amino acids. Germline-derived CDR1 and CDR2 are LNHDA and SQIVND (reference sequence). V was pared by 3 bases and J by 2 bases, with 13 bases between. CDR3 residues: CASSIAQGVQETQYF. The part of the CDR3 DNA that was read is TGTGCCAGTAGTATTGCACAGGGCGTTCAAGAGACC.

In regard to this clone: The read halts 3 residues ahead of the CDR3 end, with the missing end drawn from the germline J gene. This chain connects TRBV19 to TRBJ2-6; D is unclear. Deletions cut 7 bases from V and 2 bases from J, with 9 bases between. The CDR3 extends over 14 amino acids. Germline CDR1 is LNHDA and CDR2 is SQIVND (reference sequence). Incomplete CDR3 DNA: TGTGCCAGTACGACCCGGGCTGGGGCCAACGTC. Its translation: CASTTRAGANV. The full CDR3 reads CASTTRAGANVLTF.

For this clone: The CDR3 end falls 3 residues outside the read, so it is completed with the germline J gene. V and J are TRBV7-9 and TRBJ1-6; D gene ambiguous. CDR3 length: 14 amino acids. Trimming pared 3 bases from V and 8 bases from J, leaving 11 bases between. CDR1 and CDR2 (germline): SEHNR, FQNEAQ (reference sequence). CDR3 region: CASSFRRGDSPLHF. The CDR3 bases that were read are TGTGCCAGCAGCTTCAGGAGAGGAGATTCACCC. The complete variable domain, with remaining parts taken from reference TRBV7-9 and TRBJ1-6, reads DTGVSQNPRHKITKRGQNVTFRCDPISEHNRLYWYRQTLGQGPEFLTYFQNEAQLEKSRLLSDRFSAERPKGSFSTLEIQRTEQGDSAMYLCASSFRRGDSPLHFGNGTRLTVT.